The rows below give T cell receptor beta chains drawn from one sample of a study of control samples from healthy donors and cancer patients. The protocol was immunoSEQ multiplex PCR, while the TCRdb copy is restricted to in-frame clones and leaves out a portion. Found here are some 120,000 clones, around 90% of them singletons; the top ten hold roughly 2.7%. Sequencing input: blood. The source of these receptors is a man aged 18 to 30 in good health. CDR3s include the opening cysteine and the closing phenylalanine or tryptophan. The D gene is left open where the match is weak. Some rows have no size entry. The others give once, few or many, or a class for an expanded clone.

TRBV24-1	TRBJ2-1	.	.	TGTGCCACCGGTCCTGCGGAAAACTCCTACAATGAGCAGTTCTTC	CATGPAENSYNEQFF
TRBV9	TRBJ2-2	.	.	TGTGCCAGCAGCATCTTAGATGCTGTAACCGGGGAGCTGTTTTTT	CASSILDAVTGELFF
TRBV6-1	TRBJ1-1	.	.	TGTGCCAGCAGTGATCCCGGCGAAGTGAACACTGAAGCTTTCTTT	CASSDPGEVNTEAFF
TRBV7-3	TRBJ2-1	.	.	TGTGCCAGCAGCTTATCCGGTGAGCAGTTCTTC	CASSLSGEQFF
TRBV24-1	TRBJ2-5	.	TRBD1	TGTGCCACCAGTGATTCGGGACAGGGTCAAGAGACCCAGTACTTC	CATSDSGQGQETQYF
TRBV3-1/TRBV3-2	TRBJ1-5	.	TRBD1	TGTGCCAGCAGCCTAGACAGGGCCGATCAGCCCCAGCATTTT	CASSLDRADQPQHF
TRBV4-3	TRBJ1-1	.	.	TGCGCCAGCAGCCAAGCACAGGGGAACACTGAAGCTTTCTTT	CASSQAQGNTEAFF
TRBV6-1	TRBJ1-2	.	TRBD1	TGTGCCAGCAGTGAGGAAGAGACAGGGGGCTTCTATGGCTACACCTTC	CASSEEETGGFYGYTF
TRBV5-1	TRBJ1-4	.	.	TGCGCCAGCAGGCTAAAAGAAACTAATGAAAAACTGTTTTTT	CASRLKETNEKLFF
TRBV30	TRBJ1-5	.	.	TGTGCCTGGGGACGGGACAGCAATCAGCCCCAGCATTTT	CAWGRDSNQPQHF
TRBV5-4	TRBJ1-1	.	TRBD1	TGTGCCAGCAGCTTCGGACAGGGAGAGGCTTTCTTT	CASSFGQGEAFF
TRBV9	TRBJ1-1	once	.	TGTGCCAGCAGCGTAGATTTGGGGGCGCGTGAAGCTTTCTTT	CASSVDLGAREAFF
TRBV28	TRBJ1-2	.	.	TGTGCCAGCAATGGGGGGAGGTTGGGGAATGGCTACACCTTC	CASNGGRLGNGYTF
TRBV28	TRBJ2-7	.	TRBD2	TGTGCCAGCAGTTTAATTATCCAACTAGCGGGGGAAGACTACGAGCAGTACTTC	CASSLIIQLAGEDYEQYF
TRBV19	TRBJ2-1	.	.	TGTGCCAGTAGTATAGTAGGCAACAATGAGCAGTTCTTC	CASSIVGNNEQFF
TRBV24-1	TRBJ2-5	once	.	TGTGCCACCAGTGATGGACACCAAGAGACCCAGTACTTC	CATSDGHQETQYF
TRBV2	TRBJ1-5	.	TRBD1	TGTGCCAGCAGCACAGGGGGGAACGGTCAGCCCCAGCATTTT	CASSTGGNGQPQHF
TRBV7-9	TRBJ2-3	.	TRBD2	TGTGCCAGCAGCTTTCTAGCGGGAGGAATAAATACGCAGTATTTT	CASSFLAGGINTQYF
TRBV27	TRBJ1-5	.	.	TGTGCCAGCAGTTTGGGTAGAGATCAGCCCCAGCATTTT	CASSLGRDQPQHF
TRBV12-5	TRBJ2-5	.	TRBD2	TGTGCTAGTGCGGGAGGGGAAGAGACCCAGTACTTC	CASAGGEETQYF
TRBV6-6	TRBJ1-5	.	.	TGTGCCAGCAGTTACTCGACGGCAGATCAGCCCCAGCATTTT	CASSYSTADQPQHF
TRBV24-1	TRBJ1-1	.	.	TGTGCCACCAGTACCACAACCGACGGTAATGAAGCTTTCTTT	CATSTTTDGNEAFF
TRBV10-2	TRBJ1-3	many	TRBD1	TGCGCCAGCAGGGGGACAGGACCGAGGGGGAACACCATATATTTT	CASRGTGPRGNTIYF
TRBV7-9	TRBJ1-3	.	.	TGTGCCAGCAGCTTATTTCCGACAACAGGGCTGGCTGGAAACACCATATATTTT	CASSLFPTTGLAGNTIYF
TRBV19	TRBJ1-4	.	.	TGTGCCAGTAGGGAGGGGGAGTCGGCTTATGAAAAACTGTTTTTT	CASREGESAYEKLFF
TRBV7-3	TRBJ2-1	.	.	TGTGCCAGCAGCTTAACGTGGGCAGGGGAGGGGAATGAGCAGTTCTTC	CASSLTWAGEGNEQFF
TRBV11-3	TRBJ2-1	.	TRBD2	TGTGCCAGCAGGCTGGATTCGGCTAGCGGATACAATGAGCAGTTCTTC	CASRLDSASGYNEQFF
TRBV19	TRBJ2-7	.	.	TGTGCCAGTAAAGGCCCCGACTACGAGCAGTACTTC	CASKGPDYEQYF
TRBV19	TRBJ1-1	.	.	TGTGCCAGTAGTTTCGACCCCGGACCTGGCACTGAAGCTTTCTTT	CASSFDPGPGTEAFF
TRBV4-3	TRBJ2-1	.	TRBD2	TGCGCCAGCAGCCCCGAGCGGGGTACCTACAATGAGCAGTTCTTC	CASSPERGTYNEQFF
TRBV2	TRBJ1-1	few	.	TGTGCCAGCAGTTATAACAGTCTCCCCCCGAACACTGAAGCTTTCTTT	CASSYNSLPPNTEAFF
TRBV18	TRBJ2-5	.	TRBD2	TGTGCCAGCTCATCCGGACTAGCGGGATCGGGAGAGACCCAGTACTTC	CASSSGLAGSGETQYF
TRBV28	TRBJ2-7	.	.	TGTGCCAGCAGTCTCTTCCTCGAGCAGTACTTC	CASSLFLEQYF
TRBV28	TRBJ1-2	.	TRBD1	TGTGCCAGCAGTTTGCAGGGGGCCTATGGCTACACCTTC	CASSLQGAYGYTF
TRBV7-6	TRBJ2-3	.	TRBD1	TGTGCCAGCAGCGGGCGACAGGGGCCGACAGATACGCAGTATTTT	CASSGRQGPTDTQYF
TRBV5-1	TRBJ2-1	.	.	TGCGCCAGCAGCTTGGTGTCCAATGAGCAGTTCTTC	CASSLVSNEQFF
TRBV9	TRBJ1-3	.	.	TGTGCCAGCAGCGCAGGGCAGGTTGCGGGAAACACCATATATTTT	CASSAGQVAGNTIYF
TRBV29-1	TRBJ2-2	.	TRBD2	TGCAGCGCCTACTTTAGCGGGAGAGGAACCGGGGAGCTGTTTTTT	CSAYFSGRGTGELFF
TRBV5-4	TRBJ1-2	.	.	TGTGCCAGCAGCTACGGGGTGGGCTACACCTTC	CASSYGVGYTF
TRBV7-9	TRBJ1-1	.	.	TGTGCCAGCAGCTTAGACGTAGCAACTGAAGCTTTCTTT	CASSLDVATEAFF
TRBV25-1	TRBJ2-2	few	.	TGTGCCAGCAGTGATGGGAGACAGCCAACGAACACCGGGGAGCTGTTTTTT	CASSDGRQPTNTGELFF
TRBV2	TRBJ2-5	.	.	TGTGCCAACAACGGCCCTCAAGAGACCCAGTACTTC	CANNGPQETQYF
TRBV5-4	TRBJ1-1	.	.	TGTGCCAGCAGCTTGGGGAGGGATACTGAAGCTTTCTTT	CASSLGRDTEAFF
TRBV10-2	TRBJ2-1	once	TRBD1	TGCGCCAGCACCCCGGGACAGGGGCTGAATGAGCAGTTCTTC	CASTPGQGLNEQFF
TRBV7-8	TRBJ2-1	.	.	TGTGCCAGCAGCCAATTGGGACGTTACAATGAGCAGTTCTTC	CASSQLGRYNEQFF